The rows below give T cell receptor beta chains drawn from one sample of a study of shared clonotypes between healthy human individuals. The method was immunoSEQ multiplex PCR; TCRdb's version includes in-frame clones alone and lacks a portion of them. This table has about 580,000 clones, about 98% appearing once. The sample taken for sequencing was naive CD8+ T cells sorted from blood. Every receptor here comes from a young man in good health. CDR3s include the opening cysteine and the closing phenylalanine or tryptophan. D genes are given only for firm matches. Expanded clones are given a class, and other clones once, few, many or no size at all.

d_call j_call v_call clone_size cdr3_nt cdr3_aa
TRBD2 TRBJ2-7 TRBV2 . TGTGCCAGCATACGGGGACTAGCGGACTACGAGCAGTACTTC CASIRGLADYEQYF
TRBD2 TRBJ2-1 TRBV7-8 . TGTGCCAGCAGCCCTAGCGGGAGGCTCGGCAATGAGCAGTTCTTC CASSPSGRLGNEQFF
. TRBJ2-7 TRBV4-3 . TGCGCCAGCAGCCAAAGAGACCGACTAGAAACCTACGAGCAGTACTTC CASSQRDRLETYEQYF
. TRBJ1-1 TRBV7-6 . TGTGCCAGCAGCTCCCGGGGGTTACCATTGGATGAAGCTTTCTTT CASSSRGLPLDEAFF
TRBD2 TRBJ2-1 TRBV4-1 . TGCGCCAGCAGCTTTCCCGGGACTAGCTCCCCAAAGAGCTCCTACAATGAGCAGTTCTTC CASSFPGTSSPKSSYNEQFF
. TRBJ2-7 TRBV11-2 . TGTGCCAGCAGCTTAGTGAGTGGAACTTCTCTGGGAGAGCAGTACTTC CASSLVSGTSLGEQYF
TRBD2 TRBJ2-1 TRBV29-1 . TGCAGCGTTGAAGTGGGACTAAATGGGAGTGGATACAATGAGCAGTTCTTC CSVEVGLNGSGYNEQFF
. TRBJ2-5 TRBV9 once TGTGCCAGCAGCGAAGACTACGAGGAGACCCAGTACTTC CASSEDYEETQYF
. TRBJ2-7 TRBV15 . TGTGCCACCAGCAGCTCCAGGGAAGTCGACGAGCAGTACTTC CATSSSREVDEQYF
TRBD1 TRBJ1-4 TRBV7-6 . TGTGCCAGCAGCCTCAGGGGGCTTGGGGAAAAACTGTTTTTT CASSLRGLGEKLFF
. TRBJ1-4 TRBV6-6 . TGTGCCAGCGCTCGGAGGGTATATGAAAAACTGTTTTTT CASARRVYEKLFF
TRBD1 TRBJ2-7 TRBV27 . TGTGCCAGCCAAACTGGGACAGCTTCCTTCTACGAGCAGTACTTC CASQTGTASFYEQYF
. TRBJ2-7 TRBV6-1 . TGTGCCAGCAGTGAACGCCCCTCCTACGAGCAGTACTTC CASSERPSYEQYF
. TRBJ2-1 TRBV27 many TGTGCCAGCAGTATGCTCGGGGATGAGCAGTTCTTC CASSMLGDEQFF
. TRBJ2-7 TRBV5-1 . TGCGCCAGCAGCTTGTTTTCGGGCCCGACCTACGAGCAGTACTTC CASSLFSGPTYEQYF
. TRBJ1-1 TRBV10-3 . TGTGCCATCATGGGGGGGGAGGGAATGAACACTGAAGCTTTCTTT CAIMGGEGMNTEAFF
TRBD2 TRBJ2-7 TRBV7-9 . TGTGCCAGCAGCCCTAGACGTCTTGGGACTAAATACGAGCAGTACTTC CASSPRRLGTKYEQYF
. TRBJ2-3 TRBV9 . TGTGCCAGCAGCGTAGCAGTAGGAGATACGCAGTATTTT CASSVAVGDTQYF
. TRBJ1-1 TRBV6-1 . TGTGCCAGCATACGGGCAGGGCTGACTGAAGCTTTCTTT CASIRAGLTEAFF
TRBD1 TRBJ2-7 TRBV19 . TGTGCCAGTGGCAAGGCAGGGGGCTTCTACGAGCAGTACTTC CASGKAGGFYEQYF
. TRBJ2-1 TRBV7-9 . TGTGCCAGCAGCAGCCGAGGAGACGAGCAGTTCTTC CASSSRGDEQFF
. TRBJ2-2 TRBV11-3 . TGTGCCAGCAGCTTATACCGGAACACCGGGGAGCTGTTTTTT CASSLYRNTGELFF
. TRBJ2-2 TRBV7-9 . TGTGCCAGCATGAGAGTTAACACCGGGGAGCTGTTTTTT CASMRVNTGELFF
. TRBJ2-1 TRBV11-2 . TGTGCCAGCAGCCCGAAACCGGGCAACCAGGCCTACTCCTACAATGAGCAGTTCTTC CASSPKPGNQAYSYNEQFF
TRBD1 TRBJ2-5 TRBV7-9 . TGTGCCAGCAGCGGCACAGGGGGAGAGACCCAGTACTTC CASSGTGGETQYF
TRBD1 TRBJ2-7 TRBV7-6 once TGTGCCAGCAGCTTAAGGTCGGCAGGGGGCACCAGACGAGCGCAGTACTTC CASSLRSAGGTRRAQYF
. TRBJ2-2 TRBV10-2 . TGCGCCAGCAGTGAAGGAGCCGGGGAGCTGTTTTTT CASSEGAGELFF
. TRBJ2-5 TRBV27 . TGTGCCAGCAGTCCCCCGGGACAAAAAGAGACCCAGTACTTC CASSPPGQKETQYF
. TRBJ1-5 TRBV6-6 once TGTGCCAGCAGCCTCACACAGGGTAGCAATCAGCCCCAGCATTTT CASSLTQGSNQPQHF
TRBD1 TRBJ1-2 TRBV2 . TGTGCCAGCAGTGAGGGGACAGTCTATGGCTACACCTTC CASSEGTVYGYTF
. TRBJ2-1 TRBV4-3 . TGCGCCAGCAGCCAGGATCTAGCGTCCCTTGACAATGAGCAGTTCTTC CASSQDLASLDNEQFF
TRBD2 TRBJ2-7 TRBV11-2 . TGTGCCAGCAGCTACGGACTAGCCCCGGGTTACGAGCAGTACTTC CASSYGLAPGYEQYF
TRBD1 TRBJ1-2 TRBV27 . TGTGCCAGCAGTTTGTCCCCGGACAGGACTAACTATGGCTACACCTTC CASSLSPDRTNYGYTF
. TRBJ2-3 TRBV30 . TGTGCCTGGAGTGTTTCTCCACGAGATACGCAGTATTTT CAWSVSPRDTQYF
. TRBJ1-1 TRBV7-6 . TGTGCCAGCAGCTACTCCCTGGGGACTGAAGCTTTCTTT CASSYSLGTEAFF
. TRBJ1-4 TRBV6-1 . TGTGCCAGCAGTCCGGGACGATCGGGGGAAGAAAAACTGTTTTTT CASSPGRSGEEKLFF
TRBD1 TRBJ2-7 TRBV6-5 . TGTGCCAGCAGGCCGCCCGGGACAGGCCTCTACGAGCAGTACTTC CASRPPGTGLYEQYF
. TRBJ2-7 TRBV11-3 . TGTGCCAGCAGCTTAGGTTTCGACCCAGGATACGAGCAGTACTTC CASSLGFDPGYEQYF
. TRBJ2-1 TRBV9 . TGTGCCAGCAGCGTAGCGGGTAATGAGCAGTTCTTC CASSVAGNEQFF
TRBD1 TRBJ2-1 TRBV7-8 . TGTGCCAGCAGCTTAAGGGACAGCAAAAATGAGCAGTTCTTC CASSLRDSKNEQFF
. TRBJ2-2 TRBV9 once TGTGCCAGCAGCGTTTGGGGAGACACCGGGGAGCTGTTTTTT CASSVWGDTGELFF
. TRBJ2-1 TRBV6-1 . TGTGCCAGCAGTGAAGCGATCGGGGAAACCTACAATGAGCAGTTCTTC CASSEAIGETYNEQFF
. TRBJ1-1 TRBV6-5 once TGTGCCAGCAGTTACACGACTGCAGGGTCTGAAGCTTTCTTT CASSYTTAGSEAFF
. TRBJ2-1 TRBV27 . TGTGCCAGCAGTTCGGCGGCGAGCTCCTACAATGAGCAGTTCTTC CASSSAASSYNEQFF
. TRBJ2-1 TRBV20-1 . TGCAGTGCTAGACAGATCGATGACCCGTTCTTC CSARQIDDPFF
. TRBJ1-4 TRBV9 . TGTGCCAGCAGCGTCGGGGATGGGATCGAAAAACTGTTTTTT CASSVGDGIEKLFF
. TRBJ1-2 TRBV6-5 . TGTGCCAGCAGTTACTCGAGGCGGGGATTCTATGGCTACACCTTC CASSYSRRGFYGYTF
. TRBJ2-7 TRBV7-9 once TGTGCCAGCAGCTTATCTATTACCCCCTACGAGCAGTACTTC CASSLSITPYEQYF
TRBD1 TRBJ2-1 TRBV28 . TGTGCCAGCAGTACCTATAGGGGGACAGTTGCCTACAATGAGCAGTTCTTC CASSTYRGTVAYNEQFF
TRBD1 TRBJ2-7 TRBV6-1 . TGTGCCAGCAGTGCCGGGACAGGGCCTTATTCATCCTACGAGCAGTACTTC CASSAGTGPYSSYEQYF
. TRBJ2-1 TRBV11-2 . TGTGCCAGCAGCCCGAACAATGAGCAGTTCTTC CASSPNNEQFF
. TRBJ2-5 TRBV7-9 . TGTGCCAGCAGCAGCCCGGACTACCAAGAGACCCAGTACTTC CASSSPDYQETQYF
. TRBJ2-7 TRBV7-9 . TGTGCCAGCAGCTTTGCTTTCTACGAGCAGTACTTC CASSFAFYEQYF
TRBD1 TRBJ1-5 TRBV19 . TGTGCCAGTAGCATGAGACAGGGGGAGTATAGCAATCAGCCCCAGCATTTT CASSMRQGEYSNQPQHF
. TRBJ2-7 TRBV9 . TGTGCCAGCAGCCCAACTAGTCAGGCTTACGAGCAGTACTTC CASSPTSQAYEQYF
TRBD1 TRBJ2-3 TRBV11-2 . TGTGCCAGCAGTTCACAGGGGGCAGATACGCAGTATTTT CASSSQGADTQYF
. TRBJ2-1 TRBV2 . TGTGCCGCACGCCGGCAAGGCTCCTACAATGAGCAGTTCTTC CAARRQGSYNEQFF
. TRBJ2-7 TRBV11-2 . TGTGCCAGCAGCTTACCCAGCGCGGTGTACGAGCAGTACTTC CASSLPSAVYEQYF
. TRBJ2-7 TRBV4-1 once TGCGCCAGCAGCCAAGAAGATCACAGGGCCTACGAGCAGTACTTC CASSQEDHRAYEQYF
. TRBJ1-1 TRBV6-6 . TGTGCCAGCAGTTACGGAGAAGATGAAGCTTTCTTT CASSYGEDEAFF